The text below deals with one T cell receptor (beta chain). The table came from immunoSEQ multiplex PCR; TCRdb's copy has only in-frame clones and leaves some out. Among over 400,000 clones listed, about 92% were seen once. Treatment defined: around 19 received Ad26.COV2.S at low or high dose, single or two shots; about 5 received placebo; per-sample allocation not given. The investigators took samples on day 63 after the first vaccine or placebo injection. What was given as vaccine was an Ad26 vector encoding Wuhan-strain SARS-CoV-2 spike. This sample is drawn from a study of Ad26.COV2.S vaccination and SARS-CoV-2 variants. At the level of the study: The donor belonged to the COV1001 Ad26.COV2.S trial arm.

This TCR derives from a person aged 18 to 65 who received the Ad26.COV2.S COVID-19 vaccine or a placebo. Sequencing used peripheral blood, obtained in a trial of Ad26.COV2.S vaccine versus placebo.

CDR3 DNA: TGTGCCAGCAGTTTAGGACCCGGGACAGGGGGCTACAATGAGCAGTTCTTC. Its protein is CASSLGPGTGGYNEQFF. The J gene is TRBJ2-1, the V gene TRBV28; 11 bases agree with TRBD1. Germline values: CDR1 MDHEN, CDR2 SYDVKM. V lost 2 bases, J lost 3 bases, and 6 bases stayed unmatched. There are 17 residues in the CDR3.